Sequencing of this T cell receptor (beta chain) was carried out in a study of technical replicates of blood from a handful of donors. Assay: immunoSEQ multiplex PCR; the TCRdb copy retains only in-frame clones and omits some. The sample holds over 55,000 clones, around 87% seen once. V was clipped by 0 bases and J by 4 bases, with 19 bases between them. The CDR3 is 17 amino acids. Germline assignment: CDR1 SGHRS and CDR2 YFSETQ. This receptor was identified in a human donor in good health. Some clones in this sample may be carry-over from other donors' samples. V gene TRBV5-1 combines with J gene TRBJ1-2, with D tentatively TRBD1 (6 bases). Sequenced sample: PBMCs. The CDR3 DNA is TGCGCCAGCAGCTTGGAGGGGGTCCAGGGATGGGCCTATGGCTACACCTTC. This gives the protein CASSLEGVQGWAYGYTF.